The following is a T cell receptor beta chain sequence with its context. The antigen is unknown. Clones were read by immunoSEQ multiplex PCR, and TCRdb kept only the in-frame ones, dropping some. The sample holds around 100,000 clones, around 90% seen once. The data originate from a study of T cell responses to AZD1222 COVID-19 vaccine. Findings and limits, study-wide: Sampling that yielded the repertoires occurred only after the peak T cell response. The study reported that nearly half of spike-specific TCRs target unmutated variant regions. Clonal diversity was possibly underestimated; the donors were predominantly white British and more often female. After two AZD1222 doses, spike-specific TCR breadth and depth rose versus day 0.

The CDR3 is 15 amino acids. Between the trimmed V and J ends, which lost 1 base and 7 bases, there was a span of 14 bases. Per the germline V gene, CDR1 is LNHDA and CDR2 is SQIVND (reference sequence). The specimen was peripheral blood, collected on day 0 of AZD1222 vaccination. The V call is TRBV19, the J call TRBJ1-5; no clear D gene. This TCR was recovered from an adult in good health. The CDR3 bases are TGTGCCAGTAGTATAGGTCCGAACCCTGGGCAGCCCCAGCATTTT. Protein sequence: CASSIGPNPGQPQHF.